Listed below are T cell receptor beta chains from one sample, sequenced in a study of T cell responses to AZD1222 COVID-19 vaccine. TCRdb's table, derived via immunoSEQ multiplex PCR, lists solely in-frame clones and lacks some. Of under 150,000 clones in the sample, 82% were seen once. The material sequenced was peripheral blood, taken on day 0 of MenACWY control vaccination. The receptors come from an adult in good health. Each CDR3 is given with its conserved first and last residue. The D gene is left open where the match is weak. Clone size, where shown, is once, few, many, or a class for clones that have expanded.

>NA|TRBV7-3|NA|TRBJ2-1
TGTGCCAGCAGCTTGAAGGTCTACAATGAGCAGTTCTTC
CASSLKVYNEQFF
>NA|TRBV6-5|NA|TRBJ1-6
TGTGCCAGCGCCGCTTCACCAGCCAACCCACCCCTCCACTTT
CASAASPANPPLHF
>NA|TRBV12-3/TRBV12-4|TRBD1|TRBJ1-2
TGTGCCAGCAGTCGAAGACAGGGAGGCGGCTACACCTTC
CASSRRQGGGYTF
>NA|TRBV28|NA|TRBJ2-6
TGTGCCAGCAGTTTACCCGGGGCCAACGTCCTGACTTTC
CASSLPGANVLTF
>NA|TRBV10-3|TRBD1|TRBJ2-2
TGTGCCATCAGTCCCGGGACAGTCGGTCTCGGGGAGCTGTTTTTT
CAISPGTVGLGELFF
>NA|TRBV4-2|NA|TRBJ1-6
TGTGCCAGCAGCCAATCCTTGGACTCCAATTCACCCCTCCACTTT
CASSQSLDSNSPLHF
>NA|TRBV12-3/TRBV12-4|NA|TRBJ2-1
TGTGCCAGCAGTTTGGCTTTTGATGAGCAGTTCTTC
CASSLAFDEQFF
>NA|TRBV10-1|NA|TRBJ1-1
TGCGCCAGCAGTGGGGGTAAGGTTTTCACTGAAGCTTTCTTT
CASSGGKVFTEAFF
>few|TRBV5-1|NA|TRBJ2-1
TGCGCCAGCAGCTTGGAGTTGCTGGGGGGGCGGTACAATGAGCAGTTCTTC
CASSLELLGGRYNEQFF
>NA|TRBV6-5|NA|TRBJ2-2
TGTGCCAGCAGTTACTGGCTAGGGGACACCGGGGAGCTGTTTTTT
CASSYWLGDTGELFF
>NA|TRBV7-2|TRBD1|TRBJ1-6
TGTGCCAGCAGCTTAGCTCCGGCAGGGGGCGGCTCACCCCTCCACTTT
CASSLAPAGGGSPLHF
>few|TRBV5-1|NA|TRBJ1-2
TGCGCCAGCAGCTTGGGGCAGGGGAGCGGCTACACCTTC
CASSLGQGSGYTF
>NA|TRBV7-9|NA|TRBJ2-1
TGTGCCAGCAGCTATACACAACCGGGCAATGAGCAGTTCTTC
CASSYTQPGNEQFF
>NA|TRBV9|NA|TRBJ1-5
TGTGCCAGCAGCGTGGGCAGCCTTAGCAATCAGCCCCAGCATTTT
CASSVGSLSNQPQHF
>NA|TRBV6-5|NA|TRBJ1-4
TGTGCCAGCAGACCCACTCGGGGGCCAAATGAAAAACTGTTTTTT
CASRPTRGPNEKLFF
>NA|TRBV12-5|NA|TRBJ2-1
TGTGCTAGTGGTTTCTATGGGTGGGAGCAGTTCTTC
CASGFYGWEQFF
>NA|TRBV27|NA|TRBJ1-6
TGTGCCAGCAGTCAGGACGGGAGCTCCTATAATTCACCCCTCCACTTT
CASSQDGSSYNSPLHF
>NA|TRBV6-5|TRBD1|TRBJ1-1
TGTGCCAGCAGTCCGGACAGGGCCGGAAACACTGAAGCTTTCTTT
CASSPDRAGNTEAFF
>NA|TRBV7-9|NA|TRBJ2-7
TGTGCCAGCAGCCAAGGAGGGTCCTTCTACGAGCAGTACTTC
CASSQGGSFYEQYF
>NA|TRBV5-4|TRBD1|TRBJ1-1
TGTGCCAGCAGCTTCTGGGACAGGGGGTTCACTGAAGCTTTCTTT
CASSFWDRGFTEAFF
>NA|TRBV6-4|TRBD1|TRBJ2-3
TGTGCCAGCAGTGACGGGACAGGGGACACAGATACGCAGTATTTT
CASSDGTGDTDTQYF
>NA|TRBV24-1|NA|TRBJ2-2
TGTGCCACCCGGGGACTCGAGAACACCGGGGAGCTGTTTTTT
CATRGLENTGELFF
>NA|TRBV6-6|NA|TRBJ1-1
TGTGCCAGCAGGATTACAGATCTGACTGAAGCTTTCTTT
CASRITDLTEAFF
>NA|TRBV5-4|TRBD2|TRBJ2-1
TGTGCCAGCAGCCCCACGGGAGGGTACAATGAGCAGTTCTTC
CASSPTGGYNEQFF
>many|TRBV11-2|NA|TRBJ1-2
TGTGCCAGCAGCTTACGGGCAGGGGTTAACTATGGCTACACCTTC
CASSLRAGVNYGYTF
>NA|TRBV7-2|NA|TRBJ1-2
TGTGCCAGCAGCTCCCGATCGGGGGCAGGGGCAGTTAACACCTTC
CASSSRSGAGAVNTF
>once|TRBV9|NA|TRBJ2-1
TGTGCCAGCAGCTTAGTTAGGGGTAGCTCCTACAATGAGCAGTTCTTC
CASSLVRGSSYNEQFF
>many|TRBV15|NA|TRBJ1-2
TGTGCCACCAGCAGAGATGGCTATGGCTACACCTTC
CATSRDGYGYTF
>NA|TRBV28|NA|TRBJ1-5
TGTGCCAGCAGACCGGCCCTCCCGAGTAAGCCCCAGCATTTT
CASRPALPSKPQHF
>once|TRBV3-1/TRBV3-2|TRBD1|TRBJ1-5
TGTGCCAGCAGCCAAGCTCCCTTGACAGGGGGCGTCAATCAGCCCCAGCATTTT
CASSQAPLTGGVNQPQHF
>NA|TRBV7-2|TRBD1|TRBJ1-6
TGTGCCAGCAGCATCTGGACAGGGGGTGGCAATTCACCCCTCCACTTT
CASSIWTGGGNSPLHF
>NA|TRBV24-1|NA|TRBJ1-2
TGTGCCACCAGTGACCCCGGGACAACGTATGGCTACACCTTC
CATSDPGTTYGYTF
>NA|TRBV29-1|TRBD2|TRBJ2-5
TGCAGCGTTGACCCCTCGACTAGCGGGGGGGAGACCCAGTACTTC
CSVDPSTSGGETQYF
>few|TRBV7-9|NA|TRBJ1-1
TGTGCCAGCAGCTTTTCCCAGAACACTGAAGCTTTCTTT
CASSFSQNTEAFF
>NA|TRBV4-2|NA|TRBJ2-3
TGTGCCAGCAGCCAATCCGGGACTCCAAGGGATACGCAGTATTTT
CASSQSGTPRDTQYF
>NA|TRBV2|NA|TRBJ1-2
TGTGCCAGCAGTGACGGACAGAGAAACAACTATGGCTACACCTTC
CASSDGQRNNYGYTF
>NA|TRBV5-5|TRBD2|TRBJ2-1
TGTGCCAGCAGCCCGATGGGGGGGGAGTCCTACAATGAGCAGTTCTTC
CASSPMGGESYNEQFF
>NA|TRBV5-4|TRBD1|TRBJ2-3
TGTGCCAGCAACGGGGACAGCCCGGATACGCAGTATTTT
CASNGDSPDTQYF
>NA|TRBV5-1|NA|TRBJ2-5
TGCGCCAGCGGACGAGAGAGCCACGAAGAGACCCAGTACTTC
CASGRESHEETQYF
>NA|TRBV6-5|NA|TRBJ2-2
TGTGCCAGCAGCGTCCAGGGTAGGGCCGGGGAGCTGTTTTTT
CASSVQGRAGELFF
>NA|TRBV28|NA|TRBJ2-6
TGTGCCAGCCTTTTCTCTGGGGCCAACGTCCTGACTTTC
CASLFSGANVLTF
>NA|TRBV7-3|NA|TRBJ2-2
TGTGCCAGCAGCTTGGGAGCCACCGGGGAGCTGTTTTTT
CASSLGATGELFF
>NA|TRBV10-3|NA|TRBJ1-2
TGTGCCATCAGTGCTGAGGGAAGAGAGTATGGCTACACCTTC
CAISAEGREYGYTF
>NA|TRBV7-3|NA|TRBJ2-1
TGTGCCAGCAGCTTAACGGGGCAGGGCCTCGGGTTTATCAATGAGCAGTTCTTC
CASSLTGQGLGFINEQFF
>NA|TRBV5-1|TRBD1|TRBJ1-2
TGCGCCAGCAGCGATTCTACCGGGACAGGCGATTGGGGCTACACCTTC
CASSDSTGTGDWGYTF
>NA|TRBV7-9|NA|TRBJ1-4
TGTGCCAGCAGCCAAACAGGGAGGGGTGAAAAACTGTTTTTT
CASSQTGRGEKLFF
>NA|TRBV19|NA|TRBJ1-3
TGTGCCAGTAGTATCGGGCTCTCTGGAAACACCATATATTTT
CASSIGLSGNTIYF
>NA|TRBV6-6|NA|TRBJ2-7
TGTGCCAGCAGTTACGAGTACTACGAGCAGTACTTC
CASSYEYYEQYF